This entry features one T cell receptor beta chain sequence. Its cognate antigen has yet to be identified. The input lacks base qualities; no much larger clone sits a single base away. Here V drops 0 bases and J drops 6 bases, and the junction holds 0 bases not matched to any gene. CDR1 and CDR2 (MNHEY, SMNVEV) derive from the germline V gene (reference sequence). The CDR3 spans 14 residues, from the cysteine through the phenylalanine. Only the CDR3 DNA stays, 42 bases, in frame from base 1. Library preparation employed the immunoSEQ multiplex PCR assay. Drawn from immuneACCESS, this table holds only the in-frame rearrangements with V and J called that TCRdb kept. Clones are partly lost; checked studies trace under half to an unresolved V gene and leave the rest unexplained. The sample table records just over 80,000 clones; roughly 96% of these occur just once. The ten largest account for 0.3% to 0.35% of the sample.

This specimen belongs to a study of technical replicates of blood from a few donors (dated by TCRdb to the late 2010s). Sequenced input: T cells isolated from PBMCs. The receptor was isolated from a human donor in good health. The chain couples TRBV27 to TRBJ2-1; TRBD1 aligns with 9 central bases. CDR3 protein: CASSLSTGGNEQFF. The nucleotide sequence is given as TGTGCCAGCAGTTTATCGACAGGGGGCAATGAGCAGTTCTTC.